The 29 T cell receptor beta chains below were found in one sample sequenced in a study of memory CD4+ T cells and cytomegalovirus serostatus. The sort gate was single viable CD3+CD4+CD8-CD45RO+ cells for memory CD4+ T cells. The protocol was immunoSEQ multiplex PCR, while the TCRdb copy is restricted to in-frame clones and leaves out a portion. The top ten clones hold 0.55% to 0.6% of a sample with over 40,000 clones, approximately 80% of them seen once. Sequenced material: memory CD4+ T cells from blood. Every receptor here comes from an adult in good health and CMV-seronegative.

The chain employs TRBV30 and TRBJ1-1; the D is unclear. V was pared by 0 bases and J by 12 bases, with 11 bases between. Germline V CDR1 and CDR2: GTSNPN, SVGIG (reference sequence). CDR3 size: 11 residues. For the CDR3, the DNA is TGTGCCTGGAGTGTACTTAGGGAAACTTTCTTT. Translated, it gives CAWSVLRETFF.

This clone was picked up a small number of times. Here the CDR3 reads CASSEGTFTEAFF. For the CDR3, the DNA is TGTGCCAGCAGCGAAGGGACTTTCACTGAAGCTTTCTTT. V gene TRBV14 combines with J gene TRBJ1-1; a possible D gene is TRBD1 (5 bases). The CDR3 runs to 13 residues. The ends were cut back, 5 bases at V and 4 bases at J, with 11 bases in the middle. CDR1 and CDR2 (germline): SGHDN, FVKESK. The variable domain in full, completed from reference TRBV14 and TRBJ1-1, reads EAGVTQFPSHSVIEKGQTVTLRCDPISGHDNLYWYRRVMGKEIKFLLHFVKESKQDESGMPNNRFLAERTGGTYSTLKVQPAELEDSGVYFCASSEGTFTEAFFGQGTRLTVV.

The chain combines TRBV11-1 with TRBJ2-5, with 8 bases fitting TRBD2. Germline lookup yields CDR1 SGHAT and CDR2 FQDESV (reference sequence). CDR3 length: 15 amino acids. The trim removed 5 bases at V and 4 bases at J, leaving 9 bases unmatched. As DNA, the CDR3 is TGTGCCAGCAGCCAAAGGACTAGCTCGGGAGAGACCCAGTACTTC. It is translated as CASSQRTSSGETQYF.

In this sample, this clone turned up once. The chain couples TRBV10-1 to TRBJ2-6, with TRBD1 matching 9 bases. CDR1 and CDR2 (germline): WNHNN, SYGVQD (reference sequence). The CDR3 contains 15 residues. V gave up 6 bases and J gave up 1 base; unmatched junction bases: 1. The CDR3 DNA sequence: TGCGCCAGCAGCGGACAGGGGTCTGGGGCCAACGTCCTGACTTTC. Protein: CASSGQGSGANVLTF.

J is TRBJ2-7 and V is TRBV11-2, with 9 positions matching TRBD2. CDR3 length equals 13 residues. Germline V gives CDR1 SGHAT, CDR2 FQNNGV. After removal of 6 bases from V and 6 bases from J, the junction contained 6 bases not matched to a gene. CDR3 in DNA: TGTGCCAGCAGTTCTAGCGGGGTGGGCGAGCAGTACTTC. The encoded protein is CASSSSGVGEQYF.

The rearrangement links TRBV10-2 to TRBJ1-2; 7 bases fit TRBD1. Per the germline V gene, CDR1 is WSHSY and CDR2 is SAAADI. The V segment lost 3 bases and the J segment 4 bases; nucleotides outside the gene matches: 5. This CDR3 region has 14 residues. Here the CDR3 DNA reads TGCGCCAGCAGTGACCTCGGACAGGCCTATGGCTACACCTTC. Translating gives CASSDLGQAYGYTF.

The chain joins TRBV4-2 to TRBJ1-5; D remains unclear. Germline V gene data show CDR1 as LGHNA and CDR2 as YNFKEQ. V dropped 0 bases and J dropped 10 bases, with 7 bases sitting between them. The CDR3 is made up of 12 amino acids. The CDR3 region is CASSQEPGPQHF. The CDR3, as DNA: TGTGCCAGCAGCCAAGAACCGGGACCCCAGCATTTT.

This chain uses TRBV5-1 with TRBJ1-1, with D perhaps matching TRBD1 (6 bases). There are 14 residues in the CDR3. Germline values: CDR1 SGHRS, CDR2 YFSETQ. V lost 5 bases to trimming and J lost 5 bases, with 16 bases between them. The CDR3 loop reads CASRQGTLATEAFF. CDR3 sequence (DNA): TGCGCCAGCAGGCAAGGGACATTAGCAACTGAAGCTTTCTTT.

The genes are TRBV18 and TRBJ1-5; D is undetermined. Germline loops: CDR1 KGHSH, CDR2 LQKENI. V lost 3 bases and J 5 bases, leaving 11 bases between the germline ends. The CDR3 has 14 amino acids. The DNA for the CDR3 is TGTGCCAGCTCACCCGACGGTTACGATCAGCCCCAGCATTTT. Amino acid sequence: CASSPDGYDQPQHF. Full variable domain (remainder filled in from reference TRBV18 and TRBJ1-5): NAGVMQNPRHLVRRRGQEARLRCSPMKGHSHVYWYRQLPEEGLKFMVYLQKENIIDESGMPKERFSAEFPKEGPSILRIQQVVRGDSAAYFCASSPDGYDQPQHFGDGTRLSIL.

This clone came up a few times. The chain is built from TRBV7-9 and TRBJ2-5; TRBD2 matches 10 bases. V was pared by 5 bases and J by 5 bases, with 8 bases of the junction left unmatched. Germline CDR1 is SEHNR and CDR2 is FQNEAQ (reference sequence). The CDR3 has 15 amino acids. The CDR3, as DNA: TGTGCCAGCAGCGTTAATAGCGGGGGGCGGGAGACCCAGTACTTC. This translates into CASSVNSGGRETQYF. Combining the CDR3 with reference TRBV7-9 and TRBJ2-5 gives the whole variable domain DTGVSQNPRHKITKRGQNVTFRCDPISEHNRLYWYRQTLGQGPEFLTYFQNEAQLEKSRLLSDRFSAERPKGSFSTLEIQRTEQGDSAMYLCASSVNSGGRETQYFGPGTRLLVL.

This chain connects TRBV13 to TRBJ2-7, with TRBD1 matching over 8 bases. V gave up 4 bases and J gave up 6 bases; unmatched junction bases: 5. CDR3 length: 13 residues. The germline V gene has CDR1 PRHDT and CDR2 FYEKMQ (reference sequence). This CDR3 reads CASSYGQGSEQYF. CDR3 coding DNA: TGTGCCAGCAGCTATGGACAGGGCAGCGAGCAGTACTTC.

This chain links TRBV28 with TRBJ1-5; D gene ambiguous. Germline-derived CDR1 and CDR2 are MDHEN and SYDVKM. Deletions cut 6 bases from V and 2 bases from J, with 17 bases between. There are 16 residues in the CDR3. CDR3 DNA: TGTGCCAGCAGCCTTCGTCAAGGGCAGGGCAATCAGCCCCAGCATTTT. Its translation is CASSLRQGQGNQPQHF.

V gene TRBV2 combines with J gene TRBJ2-7, with a possible D match to TRBD1 (5 bases). Looked up from germline, CDR1 is SNHLY and CDR2 is FYNNEI. The V end was cut by 0 bases, the J end by 2 bases, with 11 bases between. The CDR3 length is 15 residues. This CDR3 is CASSEAHKGTYEQYF. The DNA for the CDR3 is TGTGCCAGCAGTGAAGCGCATAAGGGGACCTACGAGCAGTACTTC.

This rearrangement joins TRBV7-2 to TRBJ1-4, with no clear D. V was cut by 1 base and J by 9 bases, with 12 bases left in between. The CDR3 consists of 14 residues. Per the germline V gene, CDR1 is SGHTA and CDR2 is FQGNSA. The CDR3 DNA reads as TGTGCCAGCAGCTTAGAAGGATCTCGGAAAAAACTGTTTTTT. This gives the protein CASSLEGSRKKLFF.

The V call is TRBV10-3, the J call TRBJ1-5, with unresolved D. Trimming removed 2 bases from V and 5 bases from J, with 7 bases in between. This CDR3 region has 13 residues. The germline V gene has CDR1 ENHRY and CDR2 SYGVKD. Here the CDR3 reads CAISEHTDQPQHF. The CDR3 nucleotides read TGTGCCATCAGTGAGCATACTGATCAGCCCCAGCATTTT.

V is TRBV19 and J is TRBJ2-1; 7 bases align to TRBD1. The CDR3 length is 12 residues. Losses at the gene ends were 5 bases for V and 8 bases for J; bases not matched to a gene: 3. CDR1 and CDR2 (germline): LNHDA, SQIVND (reference sequence). The CDR3 is CASSYRGYEQFF. In DNA, the CDR3 is TGTGCCAGTAGTTACAGGGGCTATGAGCAGTTCTTC.

The V gene is TRBV2, the J gene TRBJ1-5; tentative D call: TRBD1 (6 bases). Germline CDR1 SNHLY, CDR2 FYNNEI. Trimming took 7 bases from V and 7 from J, leaving 23 bases between them. The length of the CDR3 is 16 residues. CDR3 DNA sequence: TGTGCCAGCAAATCGGGTATCGGGGGCAGGGAACAGCCCCAGCATTTT. It specifies CASKSGIGGREQPQHF.

The chain couples TRBV5-6 to TRBJ2-5, with a weak D call TRBD1 (5 bases). Trimming took 3 bases from V and 7 from J, leaving 7 bases between them. Germline values: CDR1 SGHDT, CDR2 YYEEEE. The CDR3 has 11 residues. The CDR3, as DNA: TGTGCCAGCAGCTGGGGCGGGACCCAGTACTTC. This translates into CASSWGGTQYF.

The chain joins TRBV7-6 to TRBJ1-1; a possible D gene is TRBD1 (6 bases). The CDR3 sequence is 15 residues long. The V end was cut by 0 bases, the J end by 5 bases, with 13 bases between. Germline CDR1 and CDR2: SGHVS and FNYEAQ. Here the CDR3 DNA reads TGTGCCAGCAGCTTAGCCCCTGGGGGGCGGACTGAAGCTTTCTTT. Its translation is CASSLAPGGRTEAFF.

CDR3 residues: CASSERSTGELFF. CDR3 nucleotide sequence: TGTGCCAGCAGTGAAAGAAGTACCGGGGAGCTGTTTTTT. The chain couples TRBV6-1 to TRBJ2-2, with D hard to call. Trimming removed 2 bases from V and 5 bases from J, with 6 bases in between. CDR1 and CDR2 (germline): MNHNS, SASEGT. This CDR3 has 13 residues.

The CDR3 nucleotides read TGCGCCAGCAGCCCTGGACAGGGGAGGACAGATACGCAGTATTTT. It specifies CASSPGQGRTDTQYF. The J gene is TRBJ2-3, the V gene TRBV5-1; 9 bases are a match to TRBD1. V gave up 4 bases and J gave up 3 bases; unmatched junction bases: 6. The CDR3 covers 15 residues. CDR1 is SGHRS and CDR2 is YFSETQ in the germline V gene.

The V gene is TRBV7-8, the J gene TRBJ1-2; a weak D match, TRBD1 (5 bases). Per germline, CDR1 SGHVS and CDR2 FQNEAQ. The CDR3 runs 15 residues. V dropped 1 base and J dropped 4 bases, with 13 bases sitting between them. The CDR3: CASSLEYGGAYGYTF. CDR3 bases: TGTGCCAGCAGCTTAGAGTATGGAGGGGCCTATGGCTACACCTTC.

The genes are TRBV7-9 and TRBJ2-1, with TRBD2 matching over 9 bases. V lost 5 bases to trimming and J lost 5 bases; unmatched junction nucleotides: 4. CDR3 size: 14 residues. Per germline, CDR1 SEHNR and CDR2 FQNEAQ (reference sequence). CDR3 nucleotides: TGTGCCAGCAGCAGACTAGCGGATAACAATGAGCAGTTCTTC. Translating it yields CASSRLADNNEQFF.

The chain links TRBV5-1 to TRBJ2-3; 8 nucleotides match TRBD2. V lost 6 bases and J lost 6; bases outside the gene matches: 6. Germline lookup yields CDR1 SGHRS and CDR2 YFSETQ. The CDR3 loop spans 13 amino acids. The CDR3 is CASMLSGGDTQYF. CDR3 nucleotide sequence: TGCGCCAGCATGCTAAGCGGGGGCGATACGCAGTATTTT.

This chain links TRBV7-8 with TRBJ1-5; no clear D gene. The CDR3 runs 15 residues. From germline, CDR1 is SGHVS and CDR2 FQNEAQ. Trimming took 3 bases from V and 1 from J, leaving 10 bases between them. The CDR3 loop reads CASSLTSKSNQPQHF. For the CDR3, the DNA is TGTGCCAGCAGCTTGACATCTAAAAGCAATCAGCCCCAGCATTTT. Supplemented by reference TRBV7-8 and TRBJ1-5, the full variable domain reads GAGVSQSPRYKVAKRGQDVALRCDPISGHVSLFWYQQALGQGPEFLTYFQNEAQLDKSGLPSDRFFAERPEGSVSTLKIQRTQQEDSAVYLCASSLTSKSNQPQHFGDGTRLSIL.

The sample holds a few counts of this clone. The chain has TRBV7-6 and TRBJ1-6; 9 positions agree with TRBD1. The CDR3 is 15 amino acids. CDR1 and CDR2 from the germline V gene are SGHVS and FNYEAQ. The ends lost 5 bases at V and 10 bases at J; junction bases unmatched: 9. The CDR3, as DNA: TGTGCCAGCAGCCAAAGGACAGGGGCTAACTCACCCCTCCACTTT. Translating it yields CASSQRTGANSPLHF.

CDR3 sequence reads: CASSLSGGYNEQFF. The DNA for the CDR3 is TGTGCCAGCAGTCTTAGCGGGGGATACAATGAGCAGTTCTTC. This chain connects TRBV11-3 to TRBJ2-1; TRBD2 matches at 9 bases. The CDR3 covers 14 residues. The germline V gene has CDR1 SGHNT and CDR2 YENEEA. V trimming: 6 bases; J trimming: 4 bases; junction bases outside the gene matches: 4.

This chain links TRBV28 with TRBJ2-7; D ambiguous. Per germline, CDR1 MDHEN and CDR2 SYDVKM. The length of the CDR3 is 14 residues. The V end was cut by 0 bases, the J end by 2 bases, with 8 bases between. CDR3 residues: CASSLWEKPYEQYF. CDR3 nucleotide sequence: TGTGCCAGCAGTTTATGGGAAAAACCCTACGAGCAGTACTTC. Together with reference TRBV28 and TRBJ2-7, the CDR3 gives the full variable domain: DVKVTQSSRYLVKRTGEKVFLECVQDMDHENMFWYRQDPGLGLRLIYFSYDVKMKEKGDIPEGYSVSREKKERFSLILESASTNQTSMYLCASSLWEKPYEQYFGPGTRLTVT.

V usage is TRBV11-2 and J usage is TRBJ2-7; tentatively, D is TRBD1 (5 bases). This CDR3 region has 15 residues. From germline, CDR1 is SGHAT and CDR2 FQNNGV. Trimming removed 1 base at V and 3 bases at J, with 13 bases between. CDR3: CASSLAPDSRYEQYF. CDR3 DNA sequence: TGTGCCAGCAGCTTAGCTCCTGACAGCCGCTACGAGCAGTACTTC.